One sample yielded the 7 T cell receptor beta chains listed below, sequenced in a study of T cells in Graves' hyperthyroidism and ophthalmopathy. Amplification of TCR beta CDR3 regions was performed using RNA transcripts as template. First-round RT-PCR of the TCR CDR3 relied on the HTBI primer set. TCRdb ran MiXCR on the multiplex PCR reads and lists one entry per CDR3 protein. The sample has about 720,000 distinct CDR3 sequences, 15% to 20% seen once. The source material was blood. The receptors were sampled from a man aged 18 to 30 with Graves' hyperthyroidism.

This clonotype came up a few times. Here the CDR3 DNA reads TGTGCCAGCAGTCCCCCCGGGACTAGCTATTACAATGAGCAGTTCTTC. This sequence encodes CASSPPGTSYYNEQFF. V usage is TRBV12-3 or TRBV12-4 and J usage is TRBJ2-1; 9 nucleotides match TRBD2. After removal of 5 bases from V and 4 bases from J, the junction contained 9 bases not matched to a gene. The CDR3 contains 16 residues.

This clonotype was counted only a few times. This sequence joins TRBV14 and TRBJ2-7; D not certain. This CDR3 has 13 amino acids. CDR1 is SGHDN, CDR2 FVKESK, per germline. V was clipped by 1 base and J by 1 base, with 5 bases between them. CDR3 in amino acids: CASSQVWSYEQYF. CDR3 sequence (DNA): TGTGCCAGCAGCCAAGTTTGGTCCTACGAGCAGTACTTC.

This clonotype was detected many times. The gene calls are TRBV29-1 and TRBJ2-7; 11 nucleotides match TRBD1. J gave up 2 bases and V 4 bases, and 1 base lay outside the gene matches. Germline CDR1 SQVTM, CDR2 ANQGSEA. There are 13 residues in the CDR3. In nucleotides, the CDR3 is TGCAGCGTTGGGGGACAGGGGGCCTACGAGCAGTACTTC. Amino acids: CSVGGQGAYEQYF.

This clonotype was counted between two and nine times. The DNA for the CDR3 is TGCAGTGCTCACGTACCCTCCACTAGCGGGTTTTACAATGAGCAGTTCTTC. Translation: CSAHVPSTSGFYNEQFF. The chain employs TRBV20-1 and TRBJ2-1, with 9 bases lining up with TRBD2. The CDR3 runs to 17 residues. Trimming took 5 bases from V and 4 from J; bases not matched to a gene: 15. Germline CDR1 reads DFQATT; CDR2 reads SNEGSKA (reference sequence).

This clonotype was found many times. The chain uses TRBV11-3 and TRBJ2-1; weak D call: TRBD2 (6 bases). The CDR3 is 14 residues long. V dropped 7 bases and J dropped 4 bases, with 14 bases sitting between them. Germline assignment: CDR1 SGHNT and CDR2 YENEEA. The CDR3 bases are TGTGCCAGCAATAGCGGAAAGGATTACAATGAGCAGTTCTTC. This sequence encodes CASNSGKDYNEQFF.

This clonotype was seen at least ten times. V gene TRBV10-3 combines with J gene TRBJ1-5, with D possibly being TRBD1 (5 bases). Germline CDR1 ENHRY, CDR2 SYGVKD. Trimming left V 10 bases short and J 2 bases short, with 12 bases between. This CDR3 has 13 amino acids. The CDR3 spells CATGPTGNQPQHF. The CDR3 nucleotides read TGTGCCACCGGCCCGACAGGCAATCAGCCCCAGCATTTT.

This clonotype came up many times. This chain uses TRBV6-1 with TRBJ2-1; a weak D match, TRBD2 (7 bases). Germline CDR1 is MNHNS and CDR2 is SASEGT. The V end was cut by 6 bases, the J end by 6 bases, with 18 bases between. The CDR3 consists of 15 residues. CDR3 bases: TGTGCCAGCAGCCGATCGGGGGCGGGAGTCAATGAGCAGTTCTTC. Residues: CASSRSGAGVNEQFF.